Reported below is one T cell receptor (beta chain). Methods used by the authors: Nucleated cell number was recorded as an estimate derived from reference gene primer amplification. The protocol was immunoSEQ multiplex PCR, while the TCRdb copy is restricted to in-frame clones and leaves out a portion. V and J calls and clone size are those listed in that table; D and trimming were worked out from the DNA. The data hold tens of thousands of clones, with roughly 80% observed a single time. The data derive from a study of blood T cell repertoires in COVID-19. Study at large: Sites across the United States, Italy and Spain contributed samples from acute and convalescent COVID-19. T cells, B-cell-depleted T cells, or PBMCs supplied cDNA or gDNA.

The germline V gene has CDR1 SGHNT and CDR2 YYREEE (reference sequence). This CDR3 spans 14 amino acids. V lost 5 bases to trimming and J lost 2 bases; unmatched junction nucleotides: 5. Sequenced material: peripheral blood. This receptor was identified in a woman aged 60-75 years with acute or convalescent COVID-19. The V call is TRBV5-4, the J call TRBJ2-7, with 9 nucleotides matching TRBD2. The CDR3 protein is CASRKAGGPYEQYF. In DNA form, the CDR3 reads TGTGCCAGCAGGAAAGCGGGGGGACCCTACGAGCAGTACTTC.